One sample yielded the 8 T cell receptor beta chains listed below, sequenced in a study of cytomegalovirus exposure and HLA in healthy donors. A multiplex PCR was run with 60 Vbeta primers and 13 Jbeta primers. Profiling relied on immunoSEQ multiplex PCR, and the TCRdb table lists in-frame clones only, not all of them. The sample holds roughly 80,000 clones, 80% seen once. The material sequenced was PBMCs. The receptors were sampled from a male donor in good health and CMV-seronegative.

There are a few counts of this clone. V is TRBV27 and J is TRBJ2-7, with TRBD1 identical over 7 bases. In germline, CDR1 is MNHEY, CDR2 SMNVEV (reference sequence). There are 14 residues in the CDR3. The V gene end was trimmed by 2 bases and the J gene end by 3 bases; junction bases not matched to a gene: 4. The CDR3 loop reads CASSLKGADYEQYF. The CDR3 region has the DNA TGTGCCAGCAGTTTAAAGGGGGCAGACTACGAGCAGTACTTC.

CDR3 sequence: CASSRRDTNPDTQYF. The CDR3 nucleotides are TGTGCCAGCAGCCGCCGGGACACCAACCCAGATACGCAGTATTTT. This chain uses TRBV7-6 with TRBJ2-3; D possibly corresponds to TRBD1 (6 bases). The ends were cut back, 5 bases at V and 4 bases at J, with 16 bases in the middle. In germline, CDR1 is SGHVS, CDR2 FNYEAQ. This CDR3 spans 15 amino acids.

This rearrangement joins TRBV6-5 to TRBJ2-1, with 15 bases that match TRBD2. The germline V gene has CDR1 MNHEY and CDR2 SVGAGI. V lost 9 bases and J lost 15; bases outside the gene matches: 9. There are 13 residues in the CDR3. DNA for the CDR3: TGTGCCAGTCTGGGACTAGCGGGGGGTAGACTGTTCTTC. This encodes CASLGLAGGRLFF.

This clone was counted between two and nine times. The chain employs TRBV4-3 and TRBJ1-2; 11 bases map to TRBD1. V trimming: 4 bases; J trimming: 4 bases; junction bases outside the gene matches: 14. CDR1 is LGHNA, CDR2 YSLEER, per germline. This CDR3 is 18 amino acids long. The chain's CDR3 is CASSPDIGQGAFGYGYTF. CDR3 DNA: TGCGCCAGCAGCCCAGATATCGGACAGGGGGCGTTCGGCTATGGCTACACCTTC.

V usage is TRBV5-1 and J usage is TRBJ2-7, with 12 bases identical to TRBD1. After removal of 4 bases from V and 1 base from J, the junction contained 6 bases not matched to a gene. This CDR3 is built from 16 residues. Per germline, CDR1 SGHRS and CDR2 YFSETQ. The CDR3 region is CASSQGQGAGSYEQYF. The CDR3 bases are TGCGCCAGCAGCCAGGGACAGGGGGCCGGGTCCTACGAGCAGTACTTC. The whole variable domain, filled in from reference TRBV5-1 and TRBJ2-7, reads KAGVTQTPRYLIKTRGQQVTLSCSPISGHRSVSWYQQTPGQGLQFLFEYFSETQRNKGNFPGRFSGRQFSNSRSEMNVSTLELGDSALYLCASSQGQGAGSYEQYFGPGTRLTVT.

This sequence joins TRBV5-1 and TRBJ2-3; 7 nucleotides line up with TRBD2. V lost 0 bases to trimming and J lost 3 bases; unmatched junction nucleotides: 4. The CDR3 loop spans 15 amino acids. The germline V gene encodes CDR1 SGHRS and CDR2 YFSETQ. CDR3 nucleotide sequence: TGCGCCAGCAGCTTGGTCGGCGGGAGAACAGATACGCAGTATTTT. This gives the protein CASSLVGGRTDTQYF.

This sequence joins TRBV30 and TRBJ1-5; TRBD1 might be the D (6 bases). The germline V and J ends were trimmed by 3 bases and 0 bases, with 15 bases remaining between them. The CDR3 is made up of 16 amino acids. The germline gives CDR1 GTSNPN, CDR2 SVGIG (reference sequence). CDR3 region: CAWSYGTSYSNQPQHF. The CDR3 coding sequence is TGTGCCTGGAGCTATGGGACATCATATAGCAATCAGCCCCAGCATTTT.

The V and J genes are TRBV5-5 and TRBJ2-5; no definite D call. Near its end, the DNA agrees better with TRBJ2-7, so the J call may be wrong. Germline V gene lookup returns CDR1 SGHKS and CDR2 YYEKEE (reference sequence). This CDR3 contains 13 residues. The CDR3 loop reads CASTPAWSYEQYF. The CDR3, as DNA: TGTGCCAGCACCCCCGCGTGGTCCTACGAGCAGTACTTC.